This T cell receptor beta chain was found in a study of CD8 T cells in Susac syndrome. Study context: Treatment status at blood draw for the Susac syndrome patients was therapy-naive, corticosteroids, or intravenous immunoglobulin alone.

The CDR3 contains 14 residues. Germline V gives CDR1 SGHTA, CDR2 FQGTGA. V was cut by 6 bases and J by 3 bases, with 14 bases left in between. Random hexamers primed reverse transcription of 0.5 to 1 ug RNA. TCRdb reprocessed the immunoSEQ multiplex PCR reads via MiXCR and lists one record per CDR3 protein. This sample has roughly 150,000 distinct CDR3 sequences, with roughly 95% found just once. Through negative isolation, CD4+ and CD8+ T cells were obtained, while TEMRA cells were enriched using FACS. The sequence came from a human donor with Susac syndrome. The sample was CD4+ T cells from PBMCs. The chain links TRBV7-3 to TRBJ2-5; perhaps TRBD1 as D (6 bases). Here the CDR3 reads CASSTLRDKETQYF. The CDR3 DNA reads TGTGCCAGCAGTACTTTACGGGACAAAGAGACCCAGTACTTC. Supplemented by reference TRBV7-3 and TRBJ2-5, the full variable domain reads GAGVSQTPSNKVTEKGKYVELRCDPISGHTALYWYRQSLGQGPEFLIYFQGTGAADDSGLPNDRFFAVRPEGSVSTLKIQRTERGDSAVYLCASSTLRDKETQYFGPGTRLLVL.